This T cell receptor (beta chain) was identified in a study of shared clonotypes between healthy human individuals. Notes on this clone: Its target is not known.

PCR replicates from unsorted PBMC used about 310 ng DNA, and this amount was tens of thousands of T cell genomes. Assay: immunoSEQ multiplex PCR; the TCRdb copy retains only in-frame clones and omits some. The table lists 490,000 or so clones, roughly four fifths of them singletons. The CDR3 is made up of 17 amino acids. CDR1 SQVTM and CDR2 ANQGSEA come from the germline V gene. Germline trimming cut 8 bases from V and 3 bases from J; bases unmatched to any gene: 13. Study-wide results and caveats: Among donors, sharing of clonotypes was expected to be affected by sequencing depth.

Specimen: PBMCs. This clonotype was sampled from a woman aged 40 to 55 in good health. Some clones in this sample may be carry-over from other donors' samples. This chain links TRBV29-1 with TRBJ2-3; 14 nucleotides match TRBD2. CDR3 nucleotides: TGCAGCATCCGGGGACTAGCGGGAGCTTCTGTAACAGATACGCAGTATTTT. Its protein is CSIRGLAGASVTDTQYF.